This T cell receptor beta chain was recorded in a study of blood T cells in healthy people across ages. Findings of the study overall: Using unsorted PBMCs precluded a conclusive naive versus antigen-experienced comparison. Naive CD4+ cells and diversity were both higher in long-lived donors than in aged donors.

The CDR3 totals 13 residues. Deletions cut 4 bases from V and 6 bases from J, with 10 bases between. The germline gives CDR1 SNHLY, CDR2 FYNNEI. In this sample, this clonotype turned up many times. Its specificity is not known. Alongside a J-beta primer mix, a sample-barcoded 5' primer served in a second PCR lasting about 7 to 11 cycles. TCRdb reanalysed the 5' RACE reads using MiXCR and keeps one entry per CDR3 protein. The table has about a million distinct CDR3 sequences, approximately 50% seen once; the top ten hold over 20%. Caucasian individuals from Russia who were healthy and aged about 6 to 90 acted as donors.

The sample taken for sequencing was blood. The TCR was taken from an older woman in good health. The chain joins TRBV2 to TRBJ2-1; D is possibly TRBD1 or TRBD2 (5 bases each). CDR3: CASSGDPGNEQFF. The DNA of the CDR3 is TGTGCCAGCAGTGGGGACCCCGGCAATGAGCAGTTCTTC.